This T cell receptor (beta chain) was obtained from a study of cytomegalovirus exposure and HLA in healthy donors. For this clone: The target antigen is unknown.

Study conclusions and caveats: Excluded: some indistinguishable V segments such as TRBV6-2 and TRBV6-3. CMV serostatus stood as the only immune exposure information on hand.

In the PCR, 60 Vbeta and 13 Jbeta primers were used. The method was immunoSEQ multiplex PCR; TCRdb's version includes in-frame clones alone and lacks a portion of them. The sample has under 150,000 clones; about 77% are singletons. Germline assignment: CDR1 SGHTA and CDR2 FQGNSA. CDR3 length: 15 amino acids. V lost 4 bases and J lost 2, with 14 bases in between. The origin of this receptor is a woman between 40 and 50 years old in good health and CMV-seronegative. The chain uses TRBV7-2 and TRBJ1-2; D is undetermined. The sequencing sample was made of PBMCs. Here the CDR3 DNA reads TGTGCCAGCAGCTCCTACAGAGGACTAAACTATGGCTACACCTTC. This codes for CASSSYRGLNYGYTF.